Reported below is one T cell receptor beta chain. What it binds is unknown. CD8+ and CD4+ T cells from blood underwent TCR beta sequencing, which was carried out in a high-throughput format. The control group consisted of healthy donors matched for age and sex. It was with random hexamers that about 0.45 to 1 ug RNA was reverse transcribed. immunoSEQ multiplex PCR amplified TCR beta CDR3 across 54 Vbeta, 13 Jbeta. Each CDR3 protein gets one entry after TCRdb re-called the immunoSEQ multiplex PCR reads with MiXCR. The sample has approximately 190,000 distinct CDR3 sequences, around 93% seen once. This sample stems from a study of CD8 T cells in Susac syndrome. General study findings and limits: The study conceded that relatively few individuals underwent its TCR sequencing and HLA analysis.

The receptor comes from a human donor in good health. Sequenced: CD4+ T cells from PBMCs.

Written as DNA, the CDR3 is TGTGCCAGTAGTCCGGGTCTGGACACCGGGGAGCTGTTTTTT. It specifies CASSPGLDTGELFF. The rearrangement links TRBV19 to TRBJ2-2; D unclear. Germline assignment: CDR1 LNHDA and CDR2 SQIVND (reference sequence). Trimming cost V 5 bases and J 3 bases, with 10 bases left between them. The CDR3 covers 14 residues.